The 31 T cell receptor beta chains listed next were all sequenced from one sample in a study of vaccination effects on CD4 cells after COVID-19. Prior to sequencing, the ViraFEST assay stimulated PBMC with viral peptide pools, which expanded the antigen-specific CD4+ T cells. Culturing for roughly 10 days preceded CD4+ T cell isolation. Either the BNT162b2 or mRNA-1273 vaccine was given to participants in two doses. These TCRs' antigens remain unknown. Generated by immunoSEQ multiplex PCR, the TCRdb table keeps only in-frame clones and is missing some. The profile shows tens of thousands of clones, over 60% of them singletons. The sample in question was CD4+ T cells from PBMCs cultured with HCoV-OC43 spike peptides, obtained after COVID-19 vaccination. Documented subset: HCoV-OC43 spike overlapping peptide pool stimulation. These receptors all stem from a human donor who received a COVID-19 vaccine.

CDR3 sequence reads: CASSEPNQPQHF. The CDR3 region has the DNA TGTGCCAGCAGTGAACCCAATCAGCCCCAGCATTTT. The chain couples TRBV2 to TRBJ1-5; D uncertain. The V gene lost 2 bases and the J gene lost 3 bases, with 2 bases spanning the gap. The CDR3 totals 12 residues. Germline V CDR1 and CDR2: SNHLY, FYNNEI.

The rearrangement uses TRBV7-9 and TRBJ1-1; tentative D call: TRBD1 (6 bases). Germline V CDR1 and CDR2: SEHNR, FQNEAQ (reference sequence). The CDR3 contains 15 residues. Trimming took off 5 bases at V and 1 base at J, with 14 bases between the two ends. DNA for the CDR3: TGTGCCAGCAGCCCCACATCGACAGGGAACACTGAAGCTTTCTTT. Protein: CASSPTSTGNTEAFF.

This clone was recorded once. The CDR3 DNA is TGTGCCAGCAGCTCGACAGGTAGAGAAGAAAAACTGTTTTTT. This gives the protein CASSSTGREEKLFF. The chain has TRBV7-9 and TRBJ1-4; a weak D match, TRBD1 (6 bases). The germline V gene has CDR1 SEHNR and CDR2 FQNEAQ (reference sequence). Trimming removed 4 bases from V and 8 bases from J, with 14 bases in between. The length of the CDR3 is 14 residues.

The chain links TRBV18 to TRBJ2-4; TRBD1 aligns across 8 bases. Germline V lookup: CDR1 KGHSH, CDR2 LQKENI. This CDR3 is built from 14 residues. J lost 9 bases, V lost 1 base, and 5 bases had no gene match. This chain's CDR3 is CASSPRQGAGIQYF. The CDR3 DNA reads as TGTGCCAGCTCACCACGCCAGGGGGCGGGCATTCAGTACTTC.

This chain's CDR3 is CASSIARMGLAGAYEQYF. The CDR3 region has the DNA TGTGCCAGTAGTATAGCCCGGATGGGGCTAGCGGGTGCCTACGAGCAGTACTTC. The chain couples TRBV19 to TRBJ2-7, with TRBD2 matching over 8 bases. Germline-derived CDR1 and CDR2 are LNHDA and SQIVND (reference sequence). This CDR3 is built from 18 residues. Trimming at V came to 1 base and at J to 2 bases, leaving 13 bases not matched to a gene.

The J gene is TRBJ1-2, the V gene TRBV28; a possible D gene is TRBD1 (6 bases). Looked up from germline, CDR1 is MDHEN and CDR2 is SYDVKM. Trimming removed 5 bases from V and 8 bases from J, with 30 bases in between. CDR3 size: 18 residues. In DNA form, the CDR3 reads TGTGCCAGCAGTACCGGGGACCGGACCAGGGGCGGTGTGCGGGGCTACACCTTC. Translation: CASSTGDRTRGGVRGYTF.

This sequence joins TRBV2 and TRBJ2-1; perhaps D is TRBD1 or TRBD2 (6 bases each). Germline V gives CDR1 SNHLY, CDR2 FYNNEI. The CDR3 spans 14 residues. Trimming stripped 8 bases from V and 6 bases from J, with 17 bases between. The DNA for the CDR3 is TGTGCCAGCCGTACCTGGGGGGCGGGCAATGAGCAGTTCTTC. Its protein is CASRTWGAGNEQFF.

The chain has TRBV10-1 and TRBJ2-7, with TRBD2 matching 11 bases. V lost 5 bases to trimming and J lost 3 bases; unmatched junction nucleotides: 9. Germline V CDR1 and CDR2: WNHNN, SYGVQD (reference sequence). The CDR3 totals 16 residues. CDR3 in DNA: TGCGCCAGCAGTCACACCGGGACTAGCGGCTTCTACGAGCAGTACTTC. Translation gives CASSHTGTSGFYEQYF.

The chain uses TRBV6-2 or TRBV6-3 and TRBJ2-3; 10 positions match TRBD2. The CDR3 has 14 residues. Germline CDR1 is MNHEY and CDR2 is SVGEGT. Trimming at V came to 5 bases and at J to 2 bases, leaving 1 base not matched to a gene. The CDR3 sequence is CASSSGRATDTQYF. The CDR3 region has the DNA TGTGCCAGCAGTAGCGGGAGGGCCACAGATACGCAGTATTTT.

This clone was found once. The chain recombines TRBV14 with TRBJ1-4; D call uncertain. Between the trimmed V and J ends, which lost 3 bases and 8 bases, there was a span of 7 bases. The V gene's germline CDR1 is SGHDN and CDR2 FVKESK. The CDR3 has 12 amino acids. Here the CDR3 DNA reads TGTGCCAGCAGCCATACCTCAGAAAAACTGTTTTTT. Its translation: CASSHTSEKLFF.

The V and J genes are TRBV29-1 and TRBJ1-1; no definite D call. This CDR3 region has 13 residues. V was cut by 6 bases and J by 2 bases, with 13 bases left in between. CDR1 is SQVTM and CDR2 is ANQGSEA in the germline V gene. The CDR3 DNA sequence: TGCAGCGTGATACAGACCCTAAACACTGAAGCTTTCTTT. Amino acid sequence: CSVIQTLNTEAFF.

This rearrangement joins TRBV11-2 to TRBJ1-1; D might be TRBD1 (5 bases). V was cut by 1 base and J by 5 bases, with 14 bases left in between. Germline CDR1 and CDR2: SGHAT and FQNNGV. The CDR3 extends over 15 amino acids. The CDR3 loop reads CASSLVPGSWTEAFF. As DNA, the CDR3 is TGTGCCAGCAGCTTAGTCCCAGGGTCTTGGACTGAAGCTTTCTTT.

The J gene is TRBJ1-1, the V gene TRBV20-1, with D perhaps TRBD1 (5 bases). The CDR3 spans 13 residues. Deletions cut 3 bases from V and 0 bases from J, with 8 bases between. Germline V gene lookup returns CDR1 DFQATT and CDR2 SNEGSKA (reference sequence). DNA for the CDR3: TGCAGTGCTAGTGTACAGGTGAACACTGAAGCTTTCTTT. It specifies CSASVQVNTEAFF.

The chain recombines TRBV4-2 with TRBJ2-7; tentatively, D is TRBD1 (5 bases). Germline V CDR1 and CDR2: LGHNA, YNFKEQ. Trimming removed 1 base at V and 2 bases at J, with 12 bases between. CDR3 length equals 15 residues. CDR3 residues: CASSQGRQTAYEQYF. The CDR3 DNA is TGTGCCAGCAGCCAAGGCCGACAGACAGCCTACGAGCAGTACTTC.

The chain carries TRBV5-1 and TRBJ1-5, with TRBD1 as a possible D gene (6 bases). This CDR3 has 15 amino acids. V lost 2 bases and J lost 5, with 14 bases in between. Germline V gene lookup returns CDR1 SGHRS and CDR2 YFSETQ. CDR3 sequence (DNA): TGCGCCAGCAGCTTACAGGGAGGGCGGGATCAGCCCCAGCATTTT. Residues: CASSLQGGRDQPQHF.

The V call is TRBV29-1, the J call TRBJ2-3; D is uncertain. The V gene's germline CDR1 is SQVTM and CDR2 ANQGSEA. Trimming left V 2 bases short and J 3 bases short, with 9 bases between. The CDR3 runs to 13 residues. The CDR3 sequence: CSVEILETDTQYF. CDR3 nucleotides: TGCAGCGTTGAAATCCTAGAAACAGATACGCAGTATTTT.

This clone was detected a few times. The chain employs TRBV3-1 (or the pseudogene TRBV3-2) and TRBJ2-1; 12 nucleotides align to TRBD2. Germline CDR1 and CDR2: LGHDT and YNNKEL (reference sequence). V dropped 1 base and J dropped 7; count of bases not matched to a gene: 8. This CDR3 contains 17 residues. The CDR3 protein is CASSQGLASGGVNEQFF. The DNA of the CDR3 is TGTGCCAGCAGCCAAGGTCTCGCTAGCGGGGGGGTTAATGAGCAGTTCTTC.

In this sample, this clone turned up a few times. The genes are TRBV30 and TRBJ2-2, with D unclear. The CDR3 is 13 amino acids. The germline V gene encodes CDR1 GTSNPN and CDR2 SVGIG (reference sequence). Trimming took off 0 bases at V and 4 bases at J, with 6 bases between the two ends. CDR3 region: CAWSVGVTGELFF. The CDR3 DNA follows: TGTGCCTGGAGTGTGGGTGTCACCGGGGAGCTGTTTTTT.

The J gene is TRBJ2-3, the V gene TRBV30; 12 bases align to TRBD1. The V gene end was trimmed by 1 base and the J gene end by 4 bases; junction bases not matched to a gene: 6. This CDR3 is built from 16 residues. Germline CDR1 reads GTSNPN; CDR2 reads SVGIG (reference sequence). Here the CDR3 DNA reads TGTGCCTGGAGTGCGGGGGACAGGGGGCGCTCAGATACGCAGTATTTT. Its protein product is CAWSAGDRGRSDTQYF.

This clone was seen only a few times. The chain uses TRBV18 and TRBJ1-6; the D is unclear. This CDR3 has 15 residues. Trimming shortened V by 3 bases and J by 4 bases, and 10 bases separated the two germline ends. Germline CDR1 reads KGHSH; CDR2 reads LQKENI. Written as DNA, the CDR3 is TGTGCCAGCTCACCTGGCGGACGGTATAATTCACCCCTCCACTTT. Its protein product is CASSPGGRYNSPLHF.

The V and J genes are TRBV11-3 and TRBJ2-5; TRBD1 agrees at 9 bases. Per the germline V gene, CDR1 is SGHNT and CDR2 is YENEEA. Trimming took 5 bases from V and 5 from J; bases not matched to a gene: 9. This CDR3 is 15 amino acids long. The CDR3 bases are TGTGCCAGCAGCAGGGACAGGGCCCCGAGCGAGACCCAGTACTTC. Translation: CASSRDRAPSETQYF. The whole variable domain, filled in from reference TRBV11-3 and TRBJ2-5, reads EAGVVQSPRYKIIEKKQPVAFWCNPISGHNTLYWYLQNLGQGPELLIRYENEEAVDDSQLPKDRFSAERLKGVDSTLKIQPAELGDSAVYLCASSRDRAPSETQYFGPGTRLLVL.

Written as DNA, the CDR3 is TGTGCCAGCATGGCACTAGCGGGGACTAGGGAGTATTTT. Residues: CASMALAGTREYF. The V call is TRBV27, the J call TRBJ2-3, with 10 bases fitting TRBD2. Germline V gene data show CDR1 as MNHEY and CDR2 as SMNVEV (reference sequence). This CDR3 spans 13 amino acids. The V and J ends lost 7 bases and 13 bases, in that order; junction bases with no gene match: 11.

This chain connects TRBV29-1 to TRBJ2-7, with D hard to call. CDR3 length equals 12 residues. Trimming left V 5 bases short and J 3 bases short, with 11 bases between. CDR1 is SQVTM, CDR2 ANQGSEA, per germline. The CDR3 spells CSVRITVYEQYF. CDR3 coding DNA: TGCAGCGTTCGGATCACAGTCTACGAGCAGTACTTC.

V is TRBV24-1 and J is TRBJ2-3; TRBD2 might be the D (6 bases). CDR3 length: 12 amino acids. Germline V gene lookup returns CDR1 KGHDR and CDR2 SFDVKD. V dropped 9 bases and J dropped 2 bases, with 8 bases sitting between them. CDR3 amino acids: CATGGNTDTQYF. DNA for the CDR3: TGTGCCACCGGAGGGAACACAGATACGCAGTATTTT.

The CDR3 region is CASSPTQGNNQPQHF. The CDR3 coding sequence is TGTGCCAGCTCACCCACACAGGGGAATAATCAGCCCCAGCATTTT. The chain links TRBV18 to TRBJ1-5; 7 bases fit TRBD1. Per the germline V gene, CDR1 is KGHSH and CDR2 is LQKENI. J was trimmed by 4 bases and V by 3 bases; bases with no gene match: 6. The CDR3 totals 15 residues.

The rearrangement joins TRBV7-2 to TRBJ2-7; D is perhaps TRBD1 or TRBD2 (5 bases each). There are 15 residues in the CDR3. The germline CDR1 and CDR2 sequences are SGHTA and FQGNSA. Trimming shortened V by 6 bases and J by 5 bases, and 20 bases separated the two germline ends. The CDR3, as DNA: TGTGCCAGCAGTTTCCGGGGCTATGGGGTCGACGAGCAGTACTTC. Protein product: CASSFRGYGVDEQYF.

J is TRBJ2-2 and V is TRBV19; TRBD1 agrees at 11 bases. The germline V gene has CDR1 LNHDA and CDR2 SQIVND (reference sequence). The CDR3 has 15 residues. The J segment lost 5 bases and the V segment lost 7 bases, leaving 6 bases of the junction unmatched. The CDR3 sequence is CASTSGTGGTGELFF. The CDR3 coding sequence is TGTGCCAGTACCTCGGGGACAGGGGGAACCGGGGAGCTGTTTTTT.

This clone was detected only once. The V gene is TRBV4-1, the J gene TRBJ1-1; 9 bases fit TRBD1. Germline values: CDR1 MGHRA, CDR2 YSYEKL. This CDR3 has 16 residues. The V gene end was trimmed by 1 base and the J gene end by 0 bases; junction bases not matched to a gene: 3. The CDR3 loop is CASSQAGTGMNTEAFF. The DNA for the CDR3 is TGCGCCAGCAGCCAAGCCGGGACAGGGATGAACACTGAAGCTTTCTTT.

The chain employs TRBV21-1 and TRBJ2-3; the table's D gene call, TRBD1, was not cross checked with the DNA. TRBV21-1 is marked as a pseudogene. The CDR3 is 16 residues long. CDR3 region: CASSISTGVRGDTQYF. The CDR3 region has the DNA TGTGCCAGCAGCATAAGTACAGGGGTTAGGGGGGATACGCAGTATTTT.

The chain has TRBV19 and TRBJ2-3, with TRBD1 matching 8 bases. After removal of 5 bases from V and 1 base from J, the junction contained 8 bases not matched to a gene. The CDR3 contains 16 residues. Germline loops: CDR1 LNHDA, CDR2 SQIVND (reference sequence). CDR3 protein: CASSETGDVGTDTQYF. As DNA, the CDR3 is TGTGCCAGTAGTGAGACAGGGGATGTAGGCACAGATACGCAGTATTTT.

This clone came up a few times. V gene TRBV4-1 combines with J gene TRBJ1-2; 7 bases fit TRBD1. V lost 5 bases to trimming and J lost 4 bases; unmatched junction nucleotides: 7. The CDR3 runs 14 residues. Germline V gene sequence: CDR1 MGHRA, CDR2 YSYEKL. This CDR3 is CASSLLGGGYGYTF. In DNA, the CDR3 is TGCGCCAGCAGCTTACTAGGGGGCGGCTATGGCTACACCTTC.